This T cell receptor beta chain was profiled in a study of blood T cell repertoires in COVID-19. Whole-study context: The cDNA or gDNA used as material had been derived from T cells, B-cell-depleted T cells, or PBMCs.

V lost 3 bases and J lost 7, with 19 bases in between. CDR3 length equals 17 residues. Germline CDR1 SNHLY, CDR2 FYNNEI. In the original analysis: Using reference gene primer amplification, nucleated cell counts were estimated. Profiling relied on immunoSEQ multiplex PCR, and the TCRdb table lists in-frame clones only, not all of them. V and J calls and clone size are those listed in that table; D and trimming were worked out from the DNA. This sample has roughly 110,000 clones, with about 80% found just once. This clone appeared a single time. J is TRBJ1-6 and V is TRBV2; possible D gene TRBD1, 6 bases. The sample consisted of peripheral blood. The TCR was taken from a woman aged 60-75 years with acute or convalescent COVID-19. The CDR3 reads CASSEPLGGAPNSPLHF. Here the CDR3 DNA reads TGTGCCAGCAGTGAGCCCCTTGGGGGGGCACCGAATTCACCCCTCCACTTT.